Listed below are T cell receptor beta chains from one sample, sequenced in a study of cytomegalovirus exposure and HLA in healthy donors. Here immunoSEQ multiplex PCR was the method, and the copy in TCRdb shows in-frame clones only, minus some. Its table lists 110,000 to 150,000 clones. The specimen sequenced was PBMCs. All receptors come from a male donor in good health and CMV-seronegative. Each CDR3 is given with its conserved first and last residue. The D gene is left open where the match is weak.

V: TRBV2; D: -; J: TRBJ2-7; CDR3: CASSEARVSSYEQYF; DNA: TGTGCCAGCAGTGAAGCGCGGGTGAGCTCCTACGAGCAGTACTTC
V: TRBV25-1; D: TRBD1; J: TRBJ1-6; CDR3: CASSGVTGGFSPLHF; DNA: TGTGCCAGCAGTGGGGTTACAGGGGGCTTTTCACCCCTCCACTTT
V: TRBV11-2; D: -; J: TRBJ2-7; CDR3: CASSLNPGVLYEQYF; DNA: TGTGCCAGCAGCTTGAATCCGGGGGTTCTATACGAGCAGTACTTC
V: TRBV30; D: -; J: TRBJ1-1; CDR3: CAWTLGDGGDTEAFF; DNA: TGTGCCTGGACCCTAGGGGATGGTGGCGACACTGAAGCTTTCTTT
V: TRBV7-3; D: TRBD1; J: TRBJ2-7; CDR3: CASSDVRDRAHEQYF; DNA: TGTGCCAGCAGCGATGTCCGGGACAGGGCCCACGAGCAGTACTTC
V: TRBV14; D: -; J: TRBJ2-7; CDR3: CASSQWMGPYEQYF; DNA: TGTGCCAGCAGCCAATGGATGGGGCCGTACGAGCAGTACTTC
V: TRBV19; D: TRBD1; J: TRBJ1-1; CDR3: CASRSTGGHTEAFF; DNA: TGTGCCAGTCGGTCCACAGGGGGTCACACTGAAGCTTTCTTT
V: TRBV28; D: TRBD2; J: TRBJ2-1; CDR3: CASSPSSSGVNEQFF; DNA: TGTGCCAGCAGTCCCTCATCTAGCGGGGTCAATGAGCAGTTCTTC
V: TRBV10-2; D: TRBD2; J: TRBJ2-2; CDR3: CANEEGLAGPGGAGELFF; DNA: TGCGCCAACGAAGAGGGACTAGCGGGGCCGGGGGGCGCCGGGGAGCTGTTTTTT
V: TRBV7-2; D: -; J: TRBJ2-7; CDR3: CASSFGTPTHEQYF; DNA: TGTGCCAGCAGCTTCGGGACACCCACCCACGAGCAGTACTTC
V: TRBV23-1; D: TRBD1; J: TRBJ2-7; CDR3: CASSHIAGGSHEQYF; DNA: TGCGCCAGCAGTCATATCGCAGGGGGTTCCCACGAGCAGTACTTC
V: TRBV19; D: -; J: TRBJ1-1; CDR3: CASSIPGMNTEAFF; DNA: TGTGCCAGTAGTATCCCAGGGATGAACACTGAAGCTTTCTTT
V: TRBV5-8; D: -; J: TRBJ2-1; CDR3: CASSLAGPYNEQFF; DNA: TGTGCCAGCAGCTTGGCAGGCCCCTACAATGAGCAGTTCTTC
V: TRBV28; D: TRBD1; J: TRBJ1-1; CDR3: CASSYPGQGAEAFF; DNA: TGTGCCAGCAGTTATCCGGGACAGGGGGCTGAAGCTTTCTTT